These 31 T cell receptor beta chains were sequenced from one sample in a study of blood T cell repertoires in COVID-19. Data came from immunoSEQ multiplex PCR; TCRdb stores just in-frame clones and leaves some out. Among 500,000 to 600,000 clones listed, 85% to 90% were seen once. Sequencing input: peripheral blood. These receptors all stem from a woman aged 45-65 years with COVID-19, enrolled during active disease.

This clone was detected once. The chain couples TRBV18 to TRBJ2-1, with D possibly TRBD1 on 6 matching bases. V dropped 5 bases and J dropped 9 bases, with 11 bases sitting between them. Germline CDR1 reads KGHSH; CDR2 reads LQKENI. The CDR3 spans 12 residues. The CDR3, as DNA: TGTGCCAGCTCATTAACAGGGAGTGAGCAGTTCTTC. It translates to CASSLTGSEQFF. Using reference TRBV18 and TRBJ2-1 for the parts outside the CDR3, the full variable domain is NAGVMQNPRHLVRRRGQEARLRCSPMKGHSHVYWYRQLPEEGLKFMVYLQKENIIDESGMPKERFSAEFPKEGPSILRIQQVVRGDSAAYFCASSLTGSEQFFGPGTRLTVL.

J is TRBJ2-7 and V is TRBV7-8, with 7 nucleotides matching TRBD1. Germline lookup yields CDR1 SGHVS and CDR2 FQNEAQ. Trimming took 5 bases from V and 2 from J; bases not matched to a gene: 15. The CDR3 sequence is 17 residues long. The CDR3 reads CASSVSSTGVTTYEQYF. The CDR3 nucleotides are TGTGCCAGCAGCGTATCCAGCACAGGGGTTACTACCTACGAGCAGTACTTC. Using reference TRBV7-8 and TRBJ2-7 for the parts outside the CDR3, the full variable domain is GAGVSQSPRYKVAKRGQDVALRCDPISGHVSLFWYQQALGQGPEFLTYFQNEAQLDKSGLPSDRFFAERPEGSVSTLKIQRTQQEDSAVYLCASSVSSTGVTTYEQYFGPGTRLTVT.

The chain employs TRBV30 and TRBJ2-1; a weak D match, TRBD1 (5 bases). This CDR3 spans 13 amino acids. The V and J ends lost 3 bases and 5 bases respectively, with 11 bases between them. Germline CDR1 GTSNPN, CDR2 SVGIG (reference sequence). DNA of the CDR3: TGTGCCTGGAGCGTAGACAGTCACAATGAGCAGTTCTTC. Translation gives CAWSVDSHNEQFF.

The chain is built from TRBV9 and TRBJ1-1; no clear D. Germline CDR1 SGDLS, CDR2 YYNGEE. The length of the CDR3 is 13 residues. Trimming removed 3 bases from V and 0 bases from J, with 6 bases in between. CDR3 coding DNA: TGTGCCAGCAGCGCTCTCCTGAACACTGAAGCTTTCTTT. As protein: CASSALLNTEAFF.

The rearrangement uses TRBV7-9 and TRBJ2-1; possibly TRBD2 for D (6 bases). Germline values: CDR1 SEHNR, CDR2 FQNEAQ (reference sequence). There are 13 residues in the CDR3. Deletions cut 4 bases from V and 5 bases from J, with 9 bases between. The CDR3 region is CASSSGLDNEQFF. The CDR3, as DNA: TGTGCCAGCAGCTCGGGACTTGACAATGAGCAGTTCTTC.

The rearrangement links TRBV7-6 to TRBJ2-7; D remains unclear. Per germline, CDR1 SGHVS and CDR2 FNYEAQ. The length of the CDR3 is 16 residues. V was clipped by 5 bases and J by 2 bases, with 19 bases between them. The DNA of the CDR3 is TGTGCCAGCAGCCCTGGCCATTTCCCAGGTGCCTACGAGCAGTACTTC. Translated, it gives CASSPGHFPGAYEQYF.

V is TRBV7-2 and J is TRBJ1-2, with a weak D call TRBD1 (6 bases). Trimming removed 4 bases from V and 5 bases from J, with 20 bases in between. CDR3 size: 16 residues. Per germline, CDR1 SGHTA and CDR2 FQGNSA. As DNA, the CDR3 is TGTGCCAGCAGCTCAGGGCCTGCCGGGACAAAGTATGGCTACACCTTC. This translates into CASSSGPAGTKYGYTF.

This clone was recorded once. The chain links TRBV30 to TRBJ1-1; TRBD1 matches at 8 bases. CDR3 length: 13 amino acids. With V trimmed by 3 bases and J by 5 bases, 5 bases remained unmatched. Germline CDR1 GTSNPN, CDR2 SVGIG (reference sequence). CDR3: CAWRPTGDTEAFF. The CDR3 DNA is TGTGCCTGGAGACCGACAGGGGATACTGAAGCTTTCTTT.

V is TRBV18 and J is TRBJ1-1; 10 bases are a match to TRBD1. The CDR3 length is 17 residues. With 2 bases clipped from V and 0 bases from J, the junction kept 6 bases outside the gene matches. In germline, CDR1 is KGHSH, CDR2 LQKENI. CDR3 DNA: TGTGCCAGCTCACCAAGGACAGGGGGAAACATGAACACTGAAGCTTTCTTT. Translation: CASSPRTGGNMNTEAFF.

This sequence joins TRBV28 and TRBJ2-1; 10 positions agree with TRBD1. V shed 6 bases and J 6 bases; nucleotides not matched to a gene: 5. Per the germline V gene, CDR1 is MDHEN and CDR2 is SYDVKM. The CDR3 consists of 14 residues. This CDR3 is CASSLRTGGNEQFF. For the CDR3, the DNA is TGTGCCAGCAGCTTGCGGACAGGGGGCAATGAGCAGTTCTTC.

J is TRBJ1-2 and V is TRBV2, with no clear D. The length of the CDR3 is 11 residues. Trimming pared 7 bases from V and 8 bases from J, leaving 11 bases between. Germline V lookup: CDR1 SNHLY, CDR2 FYNNEI. The CDR3 here is CASNGEAGYTF. The DNA of the CDR3 is TGTGCCAGCAACGGTGAGGCCGGCTACACCTTC.

The CDR3 DNA follows: TGCGCCAGCAGCCTGACAGGCCTTGAGACCTACGAGCAGTACTTC. It encodes CASSLTGLETYEQYF. This chain links TRBV5-1 with TRBJ2-7, with D perhaps matching TRBD1 (6 bases). The V and J ends lost 4 bases and 2 bases respectively, with 16 bases between them. Looked up from germline, CDR1 is SGHRS and CDR2 is YFSETQ. The CDR3 is 15 amino acids. Based on the CDR3 plus reference TRBV5-1 and TRBJ2-7, the full variable domain is KAGVTQTPRYLIKTRGQQVTLSCSPISGHRSVSWYQQTPGQGLQFLFEYFSETQRNKGNFPGRFSGRQFSNSRSEMNVSTLELGDSALYLCASSLTGLETYEQYFGPGTRLTVT.

A note on this clone: The sample has other DNA sequences that encode this CDR3 too. The chain joins TRBV5-1 to TRBJ1-1; D might be TRBD1 (6 bases). The CDR3 is made up of 14 amino acids. Trimming left V 1 base short and J 3 bases short, with 10 bases between. Germline loops: CDR1 SGHRS, CDR2 YFSETQ. CDR3 nucleotide sequence: TGCGCCAGCAGCTTGACAGGGAGGGACACTGAAGCTTTCTTT. Residues: CASSLTGRDTEAFF.

This chain joins TRBV5-6 and TRBJ1-3; D gene uncertain. V was trimmed by 0 bases and J by 1 base, leaving 8 bases between them. CDR1 is SGHDT, CDR2 YYEEEE, per germline. This CDR3 has 15 residues. CDR3 sequence (DNA): TGTGCCAGCAGCTTGGGACTGCTATCTGGAAACACCATATATTTT. Its translation: CASSLGLLSGNTIYF. Looking up the rest from reference TRBV5-6 and TRBJ1-3 gives the full variable domain: DAGVTQSPTHLIKTRGQQVTLRCSPKSGHDTVSWYQQALGQGPQFIFQYYEEEERQRGNFPDRFSGHQFPNYSSELNVNALLLGDSALYLCASSLGLLSGNTIYFGEGSWLTVV.

This CDR3 is CASSQEVGEAFF. The CDR3 region has the DNA TGCGCCAGCAGCCAAGAAGTGGGCGAAGCTTTCTTT. The gene calls are TRBV4-1 and TRBJ1-1; D not resolved. Trimming took off 0 bases at V and 8 bases at J, with 7 bases between the two ends. Germline CDR1 and CDR2: MGHRA and YSYEKL. CDR3 size: 12 residues.

The rearrangement uses TRBV9 and TRBJ2-3, with D possibly TRBD2 on 5 matching bases. The CDR3 covers 14 residues. V lost 4 bases and J 4 bases, leaving 13 bases between the germline ends. CDR1 is SGDLS and CDR2 is YYNGEE in the germline V gene. The CDR3 region is CASSPITRPDTQYF. The CDR3 nucleotides are TGTGCCAGCAGCCCCATAACTAGACCAGATACGCAGTATTTT.

The gene calls are TRBV19 and TRBJ1-3; D may be TRBD1 (5 bases). Trimming left V 5 bases short and J 2 bases short, with 16 bases between. This CDR3 region has 16 residues. Germline V CDR1 and CDR2: LNHDA, SQIVND (reference sequence). CDR3 protein: CASSSSQGRPGNTIYF. Written as DNA, the CDR3 is TGTGCCAGTAGTTCCTCCCAGGGAAGGCCTGGAAACACCATATATTTT.

V is TRBV20-1 and J is TRBJ2-5; no firm D call. Germline CDR1 DFQATT, CDR2 SNEGSKA (reference sequence). The V and J ends lost 5 bases and 4 bases respectively, with 8 bases between them. The CDR3 consists of 11 residues. The CDR3 protein is CSADGVETQYF. Here the CDR3 DNA reads TGCAGTGCTGATGGAGTAGAGACCCAGTACTTC.

The chain employs TRBV5-1 and TRBJ2-1, with 7 bases that match TRBD2. The V and J ends lost 4 bases and 3 bases, in that order; junction bases with no gene match: 4. The CDR3 spans 14 residues. Germline V lookup: CDR1 SGHRS, CDR2 YFSETQ. The CDR3 nucleotides read TGCGCCAGCAGCACAAGGGACTACTACAATGAGCAGTTCTTC. Protein product: CASSTRDYYNEQFF.

The chain has TRBV28 and TRBJ1-2; possibly TRBD1 for D (6 bases). The V gene's germline CDR1 is MDHEN and CDR2 SYDVKM. V dropped 2 bases and J dropped 9 bases, with 16 bases sitting between them. The CDR3 runs to 14 residues. As DNA, the CDR3 is TGTGCCAGCAGTTTACCCGACAGGCCATCTCGCTACACCTTC. Protein sequence: CASSLPDRPSRYTF.

V gene TRBV7-2 combines with J gene TRBJ2-7; possibly TRBD2 for D (6 bases). Germline V gene lookup returns CDR1 SGHTA and CDR2 FQGNSA. The CDR3 consists of 13 residues. The V end lost 7 bases, the J end lost 5 bases, and 15 bases lay between the germline ends. This CDR3 reads CASKEGPPNEQYF. CDR3 DNA: TGTGCCAGCAAGGAGGGTCCCCCCAACGAGCAGTACTTC.

The chain links TRBV18 to TRBJ1-2; D unresolved. The V end lost 5 bases, the J end lost 3 bases, and 13 bases lay between the germline ends. The CDR3 has 14 residues. Germline CDR1 is KGHSH and CDR2 is LQKENI. Written as DNA, the CDR3 is TGTGCCAGCTCAATTGACGCCCGGGACTATGGCTACACCTTC. Translation gives CASSIDARDYGYTF.

This chain joins TRBV20-1 and TRBJ2-3; D is unresolved. The V gene's germline CDR1 is DFQATT and CDR2 SNEGSKA (reference sequence). CDR3 length: 12 amino acids. Trimming took 3 bases from V and 1 from J, leaving 5 bases between them. The DNA for the CDR3 is TGCAGTGCTAGTTGGCGCACAGATACGCAGTATTTT. Translating it yields CSASWRTDTQYF.

This clone appeared a few times. V and J are TRBV5-1 and TRBJ1-4; 7 bases are a match to TRBD1. CDR3 length: 14 residues. Germline values: CDR1 SGHRS, CDR2 YFSETQ. V gave up 3 bases and J gave up 8 bases; unmatched junction bases: 7. This CDR3 is CASSWGTAPEKLFF. In nucleotides, the CDR3 is TGCGCCAGCAGCTGGGGGACAGCCCCGGAAAAACTGTTTTTT.

This chain uses TRBV10-2 with TRBJ1-6, with 7 bases that match TRBD1. From germline, CDR1 is WSHSY and CDR2 SAAADI. The CDR3 loop spans 16 amino acids. J gave up 2 bases and V 4 bases, and 5 bases lay outside the gene matches. CDR3 DNA: TGCGCCAGCAGTGGACAGGGTAACGCCTATAATTCACCCCTCCACTTT. Amino acids: CASSGQGNAYNSPLHF.

CDR3 region: CASSYSPGQVGTEAFF. The CDR3 DNA reads TGTGCCAGCAGTTACTCGCCGGGACAGGTGGGGACTGAAGCTTTCTTT. This chain joins TRBV6-5 and TRBJ1-1; 8 bases agree with TRBD1. CDR3 length equals 16 residues. The V gene end was trimmed by 0 bases and the J gene end by 5 bases; junction bases not matched to a gene: 8. The germline V gene encodes CDR1 MNHEY and CDR2 SVGAGI.

The chain uses TRBV18 and TRBJ2-3; no firm D call. V was pared by 5 bases and J by 0 bases, with 3 bases between. CDR1 is KGHSH, CDR2 LQKENI, per germline. The CDR3 extends over 12 amino acids. The CDR3 here is CASSTSTDTQYF. The CDR3 DNA reads as TGTGCCAGCTCAACTAGCACAGATACGCAGTATTTT.

The chain links TRBV6-5 to TRBJ1-1; no firm D call. The CDR3 runs to 14 residues. Germline values: CDR1 MNHEY, CDR2 SVGAGI. V lost 0 bases to trimming and J lost 5 bases, with 10 bases between them. The CDR3 spells CASSYSATQTEAFF. The CDR3 bases are TGTGCCAGCAGTTACTCGGCGACACAGACTGAAGCTTTCTTT.

The gene calls are TRBV7-8 and TRBJ1-5; tentatively, D is TRBD1 (5 bases). This CDR3 is 15 amino acids long. CDR1 is SGHVS and CDR2 is FQNEAQ in the germline V gene. Trimming cost V 0 bases and J 4 bases, with 10 bases left between them. The CDR3 loop is CASSLAPGRNQPQHF. The CDR3, as DNA: TGTGCCAGCAGCTTAGCCCCAGGGCGGAATCAGCCCCAGCATTTT.

Concerning this clone itself: At the DNA level, this CDR3 is encoded by other sequences in the same sample as well. The gene calls are TRBV4-1 and TRBJ1-5; D perhaps matches TRBD1 (5 bases). The germline V gene has CDR1 MGHRA and CDR2 YSYEKL. This CDR3 is 14 amino acids long. With 1 base removed from V and 4 bases from J, the gap between germline ends came to 8 bases. The CDR3 protein is CASSQVGGNQPQHF. The CDR3 region has the DNA TGCGCCAGCAGCCAAGTCGGGGGGAATCAGCCCCAGCATTTT.

The rearrangement joins TRBV4-1 to TRBJ1-3, with D unclear. The germline gives CDR1 MGHRA, CDR2 YSYEKL. V was clipped by 3 bases and J by 0 bases, with 9 bases between them. There are 15 residues in the CDR3. CDR3 coding DNA: TGCGCCAGCAGCCATCCAGTAACCTCTGGAAACACCATATATTTT. Its protein is CASSHPVTSGNTIYF.